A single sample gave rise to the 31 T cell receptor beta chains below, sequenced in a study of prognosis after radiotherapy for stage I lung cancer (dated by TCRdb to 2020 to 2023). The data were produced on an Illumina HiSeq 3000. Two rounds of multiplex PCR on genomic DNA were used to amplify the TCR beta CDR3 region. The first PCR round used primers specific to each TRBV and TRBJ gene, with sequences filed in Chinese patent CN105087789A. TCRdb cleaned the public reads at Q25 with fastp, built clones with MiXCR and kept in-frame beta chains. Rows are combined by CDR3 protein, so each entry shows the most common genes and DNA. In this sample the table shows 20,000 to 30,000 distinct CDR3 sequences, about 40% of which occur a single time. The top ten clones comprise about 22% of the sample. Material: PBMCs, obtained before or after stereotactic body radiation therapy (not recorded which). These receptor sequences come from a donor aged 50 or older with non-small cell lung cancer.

CDR3 bases: TGCAGTGCTAGAGATCCCTCTCCCCAGGGCGAGCAGTACTTC. Translated, it gives CSARDPSPQGEQYF. This chain uses TRBV20-1 with TRBJ2-7; a possible D gene is TRBD1 (5 bases). The germline gives CDR1 DFQATT, CDR2 SNEGSKA (reference sequence). This CDR3 is built from 14 residues. V dropped 0 bases and J dropped 6 bases, with 15 bases sitting between them.

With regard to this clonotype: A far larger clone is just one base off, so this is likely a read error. DNA for the CDR3: TGTGCCAGCAGGACTAGCGGGAGCTACGAGAAGTACTTC. It yields the protein CASRTSGSYEKYF. The V and J genes are TRBV6-5 and TRBJ2-7; 12 nucleotides agree with TRBD2. The CDR3 totals 13 residues. Germline V gene sequence: CDR1 MNHEY, CDR2 SVGAGI.

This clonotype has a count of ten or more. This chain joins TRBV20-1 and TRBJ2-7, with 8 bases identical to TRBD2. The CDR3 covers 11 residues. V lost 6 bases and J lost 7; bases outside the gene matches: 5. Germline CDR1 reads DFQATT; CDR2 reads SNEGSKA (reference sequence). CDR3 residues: CSARLAKEQYF. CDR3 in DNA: TGCAGTGCCCGACTAGCGAAGGAGCAGTACTTC.

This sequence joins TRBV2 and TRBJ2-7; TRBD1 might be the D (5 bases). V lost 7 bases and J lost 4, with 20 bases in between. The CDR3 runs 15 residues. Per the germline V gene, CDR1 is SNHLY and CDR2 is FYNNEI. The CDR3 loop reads CASTTRWTWRYEQYF. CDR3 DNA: TGTGCCAGCACTACCCGGTGGACATGGCGTTACGAGCAGTACTTC.

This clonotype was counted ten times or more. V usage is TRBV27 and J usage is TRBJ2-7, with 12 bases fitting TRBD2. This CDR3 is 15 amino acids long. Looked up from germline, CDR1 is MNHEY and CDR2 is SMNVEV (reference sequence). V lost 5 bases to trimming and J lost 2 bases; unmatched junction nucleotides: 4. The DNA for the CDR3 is TGTGCCAGCAGTCCAAGACTAGCGGGGGCCTACGAGCAGTACTTC. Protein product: CASSPRLAGAYEQYF.

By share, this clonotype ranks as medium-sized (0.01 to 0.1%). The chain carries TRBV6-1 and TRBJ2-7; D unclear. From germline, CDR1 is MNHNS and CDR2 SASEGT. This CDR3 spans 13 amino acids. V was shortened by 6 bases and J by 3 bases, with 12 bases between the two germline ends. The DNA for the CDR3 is TGTGCCAGCAGGCGTGACCCCATCTACGAGCAGTACTTC. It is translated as CASRRDPIYEQYF.

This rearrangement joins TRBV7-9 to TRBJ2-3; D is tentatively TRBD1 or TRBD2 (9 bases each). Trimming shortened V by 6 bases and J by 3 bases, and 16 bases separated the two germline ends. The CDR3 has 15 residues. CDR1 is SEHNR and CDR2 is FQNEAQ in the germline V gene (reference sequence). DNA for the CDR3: TGTGCCAGCAGGCTAGCGGGACAGGGTACAGATACGCAGTATTTT. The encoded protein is CASRLAGQGTDTQYF.

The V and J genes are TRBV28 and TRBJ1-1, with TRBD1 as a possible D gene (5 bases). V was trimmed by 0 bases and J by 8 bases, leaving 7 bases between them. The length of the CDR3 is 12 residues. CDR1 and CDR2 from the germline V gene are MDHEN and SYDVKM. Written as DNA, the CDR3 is TGTGCCAGCAGTTTATGGACAGCCGAAGCTTTCTTT. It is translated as CASSLWTAEAFF.

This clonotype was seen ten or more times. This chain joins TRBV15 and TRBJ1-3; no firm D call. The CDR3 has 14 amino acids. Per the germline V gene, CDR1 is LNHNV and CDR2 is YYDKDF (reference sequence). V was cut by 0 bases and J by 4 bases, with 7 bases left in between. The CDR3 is CATSRDWIGNTIYF. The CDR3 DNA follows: TGTGCCACCAGCAGAGATTGGATCGGAAACACCATATATTTT.

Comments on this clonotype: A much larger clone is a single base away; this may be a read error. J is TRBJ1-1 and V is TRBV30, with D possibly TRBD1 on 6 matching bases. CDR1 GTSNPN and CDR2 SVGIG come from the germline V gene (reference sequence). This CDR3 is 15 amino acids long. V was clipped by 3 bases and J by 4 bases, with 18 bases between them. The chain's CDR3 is CAWRDTGHGGTEAFF. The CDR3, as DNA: TGTGCCTGGAGGGACACGGGACATGGCGGCACTGAAGCTTTCTTT.

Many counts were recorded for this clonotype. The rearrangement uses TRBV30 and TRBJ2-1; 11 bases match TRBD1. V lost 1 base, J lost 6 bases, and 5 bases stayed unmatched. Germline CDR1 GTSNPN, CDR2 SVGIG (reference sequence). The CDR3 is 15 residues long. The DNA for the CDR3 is TGTGCCTGGAGTGAAACCGGGACAGGGGGCAATGAGCAGTTCTTC. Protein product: CAWSETGTGGNEQFF.

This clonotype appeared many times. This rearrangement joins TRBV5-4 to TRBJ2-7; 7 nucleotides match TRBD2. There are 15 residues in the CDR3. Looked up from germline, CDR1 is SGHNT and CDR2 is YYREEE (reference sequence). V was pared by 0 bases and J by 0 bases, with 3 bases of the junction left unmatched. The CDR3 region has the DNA TGTGCCAGCAGCTTGGGAGCGGGGAGCTCCTACGAGCAGTACTTC. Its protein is CASSLGAGSSYEQYF.

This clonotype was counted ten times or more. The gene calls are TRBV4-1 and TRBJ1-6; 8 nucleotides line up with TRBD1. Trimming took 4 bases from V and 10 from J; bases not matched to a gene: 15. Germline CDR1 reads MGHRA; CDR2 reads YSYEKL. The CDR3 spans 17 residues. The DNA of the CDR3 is TGCGCCAGCAGCCCGATAATAAGACAGGGGTTAGGGTCACCCCTCCACTTT. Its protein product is CASSPIIRQGLGSPLHF.

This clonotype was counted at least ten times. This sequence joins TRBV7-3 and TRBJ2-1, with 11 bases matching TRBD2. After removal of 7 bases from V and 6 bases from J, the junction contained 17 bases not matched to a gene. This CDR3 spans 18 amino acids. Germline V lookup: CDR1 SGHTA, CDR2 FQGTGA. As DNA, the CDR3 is TGTGCCAGCACCCCAACAAGGGCTAGCGGGGGGTTAAGCAATGAGCAGTTCTTC. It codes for CASTPTRASGGLSNEQFF.

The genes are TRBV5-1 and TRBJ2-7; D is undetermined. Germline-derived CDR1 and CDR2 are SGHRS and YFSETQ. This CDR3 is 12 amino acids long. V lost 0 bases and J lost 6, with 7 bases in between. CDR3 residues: CASSLDQREQYF. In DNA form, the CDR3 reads TGCGCCAGCAGCTTGGATCAGCGCGAGCAGTACTTC.

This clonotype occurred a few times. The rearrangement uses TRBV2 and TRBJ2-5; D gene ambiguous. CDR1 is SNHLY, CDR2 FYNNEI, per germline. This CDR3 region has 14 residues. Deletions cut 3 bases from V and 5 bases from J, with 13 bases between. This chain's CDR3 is CASSDWVARETQYF. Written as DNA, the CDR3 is TGTGCCAGCAGTGATTGGGTAGCAAGGGAGACCCAGTACTTC. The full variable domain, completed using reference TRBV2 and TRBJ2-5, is EPEVTQTPSHQVTQMGQEVILRCVPISNHLYFYWYRQILGQKVEFLVSFYNNEISEKSEIFDDQFSVERPDGSNFTLKIRSTKLEDSAMYFCASSDWVARETQYFGPGTRLLVL.

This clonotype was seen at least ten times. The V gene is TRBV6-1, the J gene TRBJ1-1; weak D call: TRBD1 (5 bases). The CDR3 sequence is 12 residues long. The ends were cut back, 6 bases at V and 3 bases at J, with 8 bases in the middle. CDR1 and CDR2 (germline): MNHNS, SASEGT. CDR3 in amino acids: CASSVTDTEAFF. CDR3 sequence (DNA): TGTGCCAGCAGCGTGACAGACACTGAAGCTTTCTTT.

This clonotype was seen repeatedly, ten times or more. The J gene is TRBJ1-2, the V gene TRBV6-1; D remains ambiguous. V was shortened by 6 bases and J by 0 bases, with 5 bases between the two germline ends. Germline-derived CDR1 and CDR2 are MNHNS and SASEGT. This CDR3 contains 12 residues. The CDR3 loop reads CASSLTNYGYTF. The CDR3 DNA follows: TGTGCCAGCAGCCTCACTAACTATGGCTACACCTTC.

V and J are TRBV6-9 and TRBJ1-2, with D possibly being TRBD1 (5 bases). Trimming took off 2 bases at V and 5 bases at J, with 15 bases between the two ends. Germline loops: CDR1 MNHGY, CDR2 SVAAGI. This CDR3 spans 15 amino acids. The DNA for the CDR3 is TGTGCCAGCAGTTATAGCACGGGACTACCTTATGGCTACACCTTC. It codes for CASSYSTGLPYGYTF.

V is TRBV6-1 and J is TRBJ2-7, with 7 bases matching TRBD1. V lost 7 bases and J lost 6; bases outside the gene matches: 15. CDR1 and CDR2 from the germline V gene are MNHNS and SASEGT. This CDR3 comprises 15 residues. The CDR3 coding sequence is TGTGCCAGCATTGGGACCGTGACAGGGTTCTCCGAGCAGTACTTC. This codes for CASIGTVTGFSEQYF.

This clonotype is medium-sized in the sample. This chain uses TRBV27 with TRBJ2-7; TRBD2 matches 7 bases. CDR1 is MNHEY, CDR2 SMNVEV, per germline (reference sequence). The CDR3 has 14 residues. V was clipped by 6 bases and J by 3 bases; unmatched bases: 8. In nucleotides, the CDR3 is TGTGCCAGCAGGGGCGGGAGAGGTATCTACGAGCAGTACTTC. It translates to CASRGGRGIYEQYF.

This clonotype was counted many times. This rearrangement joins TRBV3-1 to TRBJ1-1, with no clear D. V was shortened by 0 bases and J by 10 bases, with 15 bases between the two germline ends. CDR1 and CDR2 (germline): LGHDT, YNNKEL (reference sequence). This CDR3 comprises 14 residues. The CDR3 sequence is CASSQDGKWAGAFF. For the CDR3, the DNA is TGTGCCAGCAGCCAAGACGGGAAGTGGGCAGGAGCTTTCTTT.

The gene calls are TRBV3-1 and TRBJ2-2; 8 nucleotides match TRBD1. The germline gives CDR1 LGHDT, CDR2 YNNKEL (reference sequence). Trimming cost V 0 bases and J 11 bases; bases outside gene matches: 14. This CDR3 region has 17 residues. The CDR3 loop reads CASSQEGDRCIGGELFF. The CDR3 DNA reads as TGTGCCAGCAGCCAAGAGGGGGACAGGTGTATTGGCGGTGAGCTGTTTTTT.

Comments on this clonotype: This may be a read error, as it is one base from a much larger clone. The CDR3 DNA sequence: TGTGCCAGCACCATAGACTCTGGTGCGCAGTATTTT. It yields the protein CASTIDSGAQYF. The chain is built from TRBV6-1 and TRBJ2-3; D unclear. Germline-derived CDR1 and CDR2 are MNHNS and SASEGT. The CDR3 runs to 12 residues. Trimming cost V 7 bases and J 10 bases, with 15 bases left between them.

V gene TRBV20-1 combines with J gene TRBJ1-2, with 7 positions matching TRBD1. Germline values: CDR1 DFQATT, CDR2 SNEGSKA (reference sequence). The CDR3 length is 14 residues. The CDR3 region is CRGRDSRSMYGYTF. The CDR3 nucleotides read TGCAGGGGCCGGGACAGCCGATCGATGTATGGCTACACCTTC.

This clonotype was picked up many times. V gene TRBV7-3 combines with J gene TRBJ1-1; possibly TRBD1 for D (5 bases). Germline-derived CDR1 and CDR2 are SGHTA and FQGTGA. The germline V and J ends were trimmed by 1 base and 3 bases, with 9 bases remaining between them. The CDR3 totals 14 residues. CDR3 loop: CASSLRGWDTEAFF. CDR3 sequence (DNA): TGTGCCAGCAGCTTAAGGGGGTGGGACACTGAAGCTTTCTTT.

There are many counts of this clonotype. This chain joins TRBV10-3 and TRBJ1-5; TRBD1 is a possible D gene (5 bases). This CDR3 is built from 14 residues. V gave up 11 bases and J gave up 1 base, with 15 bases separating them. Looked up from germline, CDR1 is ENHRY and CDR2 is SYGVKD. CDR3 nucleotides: TGTGCCGCGGGGCGGCAGGGCAGCAATCAGCCCCAGCATTTT. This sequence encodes CAAGRQGSNQPQHF.

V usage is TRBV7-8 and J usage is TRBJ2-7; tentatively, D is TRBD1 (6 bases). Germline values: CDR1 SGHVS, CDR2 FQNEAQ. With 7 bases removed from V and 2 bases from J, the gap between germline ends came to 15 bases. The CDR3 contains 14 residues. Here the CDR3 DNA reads TGTGCCAGCATCTTTGCGACAGGTACCTACGAGCAGTACTTC. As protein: CASIFATGTYEQYF. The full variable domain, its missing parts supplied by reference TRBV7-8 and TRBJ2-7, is GAGVSQSPRYKVAKRGQDVALRCDPISGHVSLFWYQQALGQGPEFLTYFQNEAQLDKSGLPSDRFFAERPEGSVSTLKIQRTQQEDSAVYLCASIFATGTYEQYFGPGTRLTVT.

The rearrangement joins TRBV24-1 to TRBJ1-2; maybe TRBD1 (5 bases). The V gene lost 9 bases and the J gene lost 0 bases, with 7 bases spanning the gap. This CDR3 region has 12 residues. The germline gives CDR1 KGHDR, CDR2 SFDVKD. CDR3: CATSTANYGYTF. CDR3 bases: TGTGCCACCTCGACAGCTAACTATGGCTACACCTTC.

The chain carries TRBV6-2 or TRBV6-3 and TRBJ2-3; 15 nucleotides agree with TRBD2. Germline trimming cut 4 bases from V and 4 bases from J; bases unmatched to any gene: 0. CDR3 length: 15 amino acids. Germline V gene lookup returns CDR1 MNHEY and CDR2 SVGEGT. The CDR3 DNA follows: TGTGCCAGCAGTTGGACTAGCGGGGGGGCAGATACGCAGTATTTT. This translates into CASSWTSGGADTQYF.

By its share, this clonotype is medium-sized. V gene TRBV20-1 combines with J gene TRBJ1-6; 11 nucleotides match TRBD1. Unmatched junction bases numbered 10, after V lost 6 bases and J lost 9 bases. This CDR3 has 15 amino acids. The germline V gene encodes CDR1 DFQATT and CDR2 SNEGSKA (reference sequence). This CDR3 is CSATNHGTGGSPLHF. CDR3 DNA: TGCAGTGCAACGAATCACGGGACAGGGGGTTCACCCCTCCACTTT.